Sequencing of this T cell receptor beta chain was carried out in a study of control samples from healthy donors and cancer patients. The protocol was immunoSEQ multiplex PCR, while the TCRdb copy is restricted to in-frame clones and leaves out a portion. Of 90,000 or so clones in the sample, approximately 88% are singletons; the top ten hold 9.5% to 10%. Germline V gene sequence: CDR1 MNHEY, CDR2 SVGEGT. The CDR3 covers 15 residues. V lost 6 bases and J lost 3, with 18 bases in between. Sequencing was carried out using PBMCs. The chain is built from TRBV6-2 or TRBV6-3 and TRBJ2-7, with D perhaps TRBD2 (7 bases). The sequence was collected from a woman between 45 and 60 years old with colorectal cancer. The CDR3 loop is CASSEGAGAIYEQYV. The DNA for the CDR3 is TGTGCCAGCAGCGAAGGGGCGGGGGCCATCTACGAGCAGTACGTC.